This paragraph covers one T cell receptor beta chain sequence. The data belong to a study of regulatory T cells in long-lasting Graves disease. Time point noted: newly diagnosed GD, antithyroid drugs for less than 3 months. PBMCs were the source of the RNA used for TCR sequencing. Assembly of TCR beta libraries relied on iRepertoire HTBI primers together with Arm-PCR of CDR3 regions. TCRdb used MiXCR to reprocess the multiplex PCR reads, holding one entry per CDR3 protein. Counted here are 620,000 or so distinct CDR3 sequences, about 15% occurring once; the ten biggest clones make up roughly 18%. CDR1 is LGHDT and CDR2 is YNNKEL in the germline V gene (reference sequence). The CDR3 is 15 amino acids. Trimming removed 4 bases from V and 0 bases from J, with 7 bases in between. The sample also formed part of further work on T cells in Graves' hyperthyroidism and ophthalmopathy. From that study: The TCR CDR3 was amplified in a first-round RT-PCR using the HTBI primer set.

The rearrangement joins TRBV3-1 to TRBJ2-6; D not certain. This material consisted of peripheral blood mononuclear cells (PBMCs), taken at new diagnosis, from a patient treated with antithyroid drugs. This sequence was found in a woman aged 25 to 39 with Graves disease. The CDR3 nucleotides are TGTGCCAGCAGCCCCCAGATCTCTGGGGCCAACGTCCTGACTTTC. Translation: CASSPQISGANVLTF.